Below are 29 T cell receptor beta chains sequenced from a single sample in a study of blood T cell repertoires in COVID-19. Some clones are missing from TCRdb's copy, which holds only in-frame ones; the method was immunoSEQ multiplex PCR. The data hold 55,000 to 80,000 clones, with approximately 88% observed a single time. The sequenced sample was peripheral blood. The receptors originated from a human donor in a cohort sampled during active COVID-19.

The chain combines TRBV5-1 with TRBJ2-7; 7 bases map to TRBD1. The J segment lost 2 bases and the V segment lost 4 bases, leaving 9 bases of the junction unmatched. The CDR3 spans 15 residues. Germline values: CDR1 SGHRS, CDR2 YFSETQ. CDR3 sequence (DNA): TGCGCCAGCAGCCGGTTAACAGGGGAGACCTACGAGCAGTACTTC. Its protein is CASSRLTGETYEQYF.

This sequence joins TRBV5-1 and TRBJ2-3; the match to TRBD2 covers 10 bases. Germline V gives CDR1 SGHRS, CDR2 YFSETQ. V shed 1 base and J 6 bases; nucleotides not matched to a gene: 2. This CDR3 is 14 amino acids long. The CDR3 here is CASSLPSGSDTQYF. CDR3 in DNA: TGCGCCAGCAGCTTGCCTAGCGGGAGTGATACGCAGTATTTT.

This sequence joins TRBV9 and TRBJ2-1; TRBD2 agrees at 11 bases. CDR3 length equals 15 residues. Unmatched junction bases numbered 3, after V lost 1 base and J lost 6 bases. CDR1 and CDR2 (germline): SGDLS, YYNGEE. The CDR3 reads CASSVTSGRGNEQFF. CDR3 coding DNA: TGTGCCAGCAGCGTAACTAGCGGGAGAGGCAATGAGCAGTTCTTC.

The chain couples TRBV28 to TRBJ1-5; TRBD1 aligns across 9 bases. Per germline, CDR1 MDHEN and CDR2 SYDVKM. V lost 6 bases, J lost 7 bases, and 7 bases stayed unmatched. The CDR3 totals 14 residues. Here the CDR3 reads CASRRDRVGQPQHF. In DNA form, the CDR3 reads TGTGCCAGCAGGCGGGACAGGGTGGGACAGCCCCAGCATTTT.

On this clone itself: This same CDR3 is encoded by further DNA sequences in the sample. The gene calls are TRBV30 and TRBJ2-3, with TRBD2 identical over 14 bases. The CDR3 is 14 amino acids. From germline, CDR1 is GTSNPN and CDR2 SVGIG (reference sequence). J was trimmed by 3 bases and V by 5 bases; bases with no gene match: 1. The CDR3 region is CAWGLAGGTDTQYF. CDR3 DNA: TGTGCCTGGGGACTAGCGGGAGGAACAGATACGCAGTATTTT.

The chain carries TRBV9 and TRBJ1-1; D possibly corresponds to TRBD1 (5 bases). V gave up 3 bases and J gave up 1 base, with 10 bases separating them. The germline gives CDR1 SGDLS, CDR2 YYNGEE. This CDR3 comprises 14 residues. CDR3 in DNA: TGTGCCAGCAGCGGCCAGGGAGGGAACACTGAAGCTTTCTTT. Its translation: CASSGQGGNTEAFF.

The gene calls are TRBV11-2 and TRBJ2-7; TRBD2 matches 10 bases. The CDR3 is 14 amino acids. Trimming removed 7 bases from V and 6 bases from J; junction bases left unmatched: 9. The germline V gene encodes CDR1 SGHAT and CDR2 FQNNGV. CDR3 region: CASIGLAGEAEQYF. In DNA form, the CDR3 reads TGTGCCAGCATAGGCCTAGCGGGAGAGGCCGAGCAGTACTTC.

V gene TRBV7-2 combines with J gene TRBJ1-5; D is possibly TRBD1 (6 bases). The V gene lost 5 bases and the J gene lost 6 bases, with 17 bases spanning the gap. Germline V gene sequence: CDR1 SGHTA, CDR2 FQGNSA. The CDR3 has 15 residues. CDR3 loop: CASSLGGLEGQPQHF. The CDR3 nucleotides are TGTGCCAGCAGCCTAGGGGGGCTCGAGGGTCAGCCCCAGCATTTT. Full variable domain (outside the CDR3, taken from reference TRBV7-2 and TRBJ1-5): GAGVSQSPSNKVTEKGKDVELRCDPISGHTALYWYRQSLGQGLEFLIYFQGNSAPDKSGLPSDRFSAERTGGSVSTLTIQRTQQEDSAVYLCASSLGGLEGQPQHFGDGTRLSIL.

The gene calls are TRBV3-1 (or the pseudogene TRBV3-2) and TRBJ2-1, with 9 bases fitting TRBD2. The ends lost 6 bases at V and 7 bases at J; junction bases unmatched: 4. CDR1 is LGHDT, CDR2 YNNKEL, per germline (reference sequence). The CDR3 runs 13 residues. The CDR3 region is CASSLAGANEQFF. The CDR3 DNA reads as TGTGCCAGCAGTTTAGCGGGAGCGAATGAGCAGTTCTTC.

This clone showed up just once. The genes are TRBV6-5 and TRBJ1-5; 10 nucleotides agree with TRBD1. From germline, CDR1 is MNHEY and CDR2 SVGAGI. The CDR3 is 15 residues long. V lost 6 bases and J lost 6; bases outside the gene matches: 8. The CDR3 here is CASRTTGGDGQPQHF. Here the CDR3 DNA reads TGTGCCAGCAGGACGACAGGGGGCGATGGTCAGCCCCAGCATTTT.

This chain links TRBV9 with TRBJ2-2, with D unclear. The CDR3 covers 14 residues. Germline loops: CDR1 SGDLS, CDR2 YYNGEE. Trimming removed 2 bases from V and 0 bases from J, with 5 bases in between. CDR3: CASSVNPNTGELFF. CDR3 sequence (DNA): TGTGCCAGCAGCGTTAATCCGAACACCGGGGAGCTGTTTTTT. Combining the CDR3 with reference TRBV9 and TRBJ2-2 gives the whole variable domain DSGVTQTPKHLITATGQRVTLRCSPRSGDLSVYWYQQSLDQGLQFLIQYYNGEERAKGNILERFSAQQFPDLHSELNLSSLELGDSALYFCASSVNPNTGELFFGEGSRLTVL.

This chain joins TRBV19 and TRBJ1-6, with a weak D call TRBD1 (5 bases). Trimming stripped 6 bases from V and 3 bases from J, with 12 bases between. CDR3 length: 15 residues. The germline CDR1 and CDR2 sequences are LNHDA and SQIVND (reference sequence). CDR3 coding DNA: TGTGCCAGTAGCCAGGGTCCGAACTATAATTCACCCCTCCACTTT. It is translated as CASSQGPNYNSPLHF.

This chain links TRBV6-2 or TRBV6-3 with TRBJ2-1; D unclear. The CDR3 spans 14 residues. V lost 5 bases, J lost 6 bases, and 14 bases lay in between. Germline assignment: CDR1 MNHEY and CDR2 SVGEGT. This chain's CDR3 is CASSPTGFGNEQFF. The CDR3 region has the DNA TGTGCCAGCAGTCCCACCGGGTTCGGCAATGAGCAGTTCTTC.

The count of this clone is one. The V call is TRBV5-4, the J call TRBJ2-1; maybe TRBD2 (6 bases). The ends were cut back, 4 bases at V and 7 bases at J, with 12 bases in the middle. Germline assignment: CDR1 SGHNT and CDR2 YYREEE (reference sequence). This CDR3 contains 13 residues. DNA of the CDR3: TGTGCCAGCAGCCCGCCCCGGGGGAATGAGCAGTTCTTC. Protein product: CASSPPRGNEQFF.

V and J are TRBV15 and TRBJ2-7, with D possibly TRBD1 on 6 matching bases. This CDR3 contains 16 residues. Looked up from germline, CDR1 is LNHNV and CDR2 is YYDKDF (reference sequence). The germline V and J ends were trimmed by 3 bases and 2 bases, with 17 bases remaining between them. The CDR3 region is CATSRATGRRAYEQYF. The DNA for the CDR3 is TGTGCCACCAGCAGGGCAACAGGGCGGCGGGCCTACGAGCAGTACTTC.

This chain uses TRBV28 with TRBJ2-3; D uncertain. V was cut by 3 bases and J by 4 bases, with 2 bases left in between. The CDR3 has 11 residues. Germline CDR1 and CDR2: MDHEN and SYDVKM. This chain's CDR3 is CASSFSDTQYF. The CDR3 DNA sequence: TGTGCCAGCAGTTTCTCAGATACGCAGTATTTT.

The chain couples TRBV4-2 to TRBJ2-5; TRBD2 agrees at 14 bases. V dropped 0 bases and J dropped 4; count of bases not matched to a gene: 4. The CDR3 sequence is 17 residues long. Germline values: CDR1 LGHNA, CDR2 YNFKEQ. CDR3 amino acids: CASSQDKGTSGRETQYF. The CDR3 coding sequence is TGTGCCAGCAGCCAAGATAAAGGGACTAGCGGGAGAGAGACCCAGTACTTC.

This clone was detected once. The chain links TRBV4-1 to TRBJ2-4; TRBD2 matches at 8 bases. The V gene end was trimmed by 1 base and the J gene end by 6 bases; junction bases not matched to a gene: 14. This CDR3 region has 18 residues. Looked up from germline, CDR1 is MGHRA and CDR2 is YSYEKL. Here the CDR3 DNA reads TGCGCCAGCAGCCAAGGGTACTTTGGAGCGGGAGAGGGAAACATTCAGTACTTC. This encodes CASSQGYFGAGEGNIQYF.

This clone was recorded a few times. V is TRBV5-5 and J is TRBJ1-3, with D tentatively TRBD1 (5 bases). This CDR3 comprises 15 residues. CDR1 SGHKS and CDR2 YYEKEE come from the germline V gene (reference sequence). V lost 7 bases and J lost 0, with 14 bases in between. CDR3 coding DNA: TGTGCCAGCGGGATGGACACCAGCTCTGGAAACACCATATATTTT. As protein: CASGMDTSSGNTIYF.

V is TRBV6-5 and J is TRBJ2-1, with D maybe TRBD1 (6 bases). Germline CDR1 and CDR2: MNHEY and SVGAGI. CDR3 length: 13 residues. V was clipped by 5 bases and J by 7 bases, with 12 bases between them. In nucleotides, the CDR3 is TGTGCCAGCAGTCACTGGGACACAAATGAGCAGTTCTTC. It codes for CASSHWDTNEQFF.

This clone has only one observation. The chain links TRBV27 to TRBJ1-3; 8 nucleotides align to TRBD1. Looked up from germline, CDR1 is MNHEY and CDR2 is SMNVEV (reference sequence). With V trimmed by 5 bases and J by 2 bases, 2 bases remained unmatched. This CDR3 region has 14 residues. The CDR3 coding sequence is TGTGCCAGCAGTCTACAGGGGGCTGGAAACACCATATATTTT. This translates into CASSLQGAGNTIYF.

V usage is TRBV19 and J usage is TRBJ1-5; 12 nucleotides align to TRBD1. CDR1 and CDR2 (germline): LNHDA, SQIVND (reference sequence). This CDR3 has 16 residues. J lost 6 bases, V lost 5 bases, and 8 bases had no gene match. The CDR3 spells CASSPHGDRGPQPQHF. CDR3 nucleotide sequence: TGTGCCAGTAGTCCACACGGGGACAGGGGGCCTCAGCCCCAGCATTTT.

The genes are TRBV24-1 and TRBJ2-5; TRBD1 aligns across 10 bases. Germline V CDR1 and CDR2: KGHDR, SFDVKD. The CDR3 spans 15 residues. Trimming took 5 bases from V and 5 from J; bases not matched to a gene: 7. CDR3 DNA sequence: TGTGCCACCAGTGCGACCGGGACAGGGGCGGAGACCCAGTACTTC. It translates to CATSATGTGAETQYF.

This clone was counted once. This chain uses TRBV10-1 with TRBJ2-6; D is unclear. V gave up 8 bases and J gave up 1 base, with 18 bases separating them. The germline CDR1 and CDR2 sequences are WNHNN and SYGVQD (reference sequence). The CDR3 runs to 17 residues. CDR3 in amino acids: CASAQAKKWSGANVLTF. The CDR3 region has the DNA TGCGCCAGCGCCCAGGCTAAGAAATGGTCTGGGGCCAACGTCCTGACTTTC.

The CDR3 DNA follows: TGTGCCAGCAGTCCCGCCCGGGATGGCAATCAGCCCCAGCATTTT. This codes for CASSPARDGNQPQHF. V gene TRBV27 combines with J gene TRBJ1-5; no clear D gene. Germline V lookup: CDR1 MNHEY, CDR2 SMNVEV (reference sequence). The V end was cut by 5 bases, the J end by 2 bases, with 13 bases between. This CDR3 has 15 residues.

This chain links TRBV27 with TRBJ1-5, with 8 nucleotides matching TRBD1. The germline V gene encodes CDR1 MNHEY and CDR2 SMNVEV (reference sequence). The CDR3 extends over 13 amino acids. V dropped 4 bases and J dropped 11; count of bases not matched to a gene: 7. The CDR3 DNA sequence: TGTGCCAGCAGTTCACGACAGGGGCTGGCCCAGCATTTT. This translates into CASSSRQGLAQHF.

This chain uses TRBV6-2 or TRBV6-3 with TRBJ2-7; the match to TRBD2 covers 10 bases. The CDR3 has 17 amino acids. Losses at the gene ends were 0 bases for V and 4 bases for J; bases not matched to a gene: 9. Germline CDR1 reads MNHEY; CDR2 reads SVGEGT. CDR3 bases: TGTGCCAGCAGTTACTCGGCAGCGGGAGGGCCTCCATACGAGCAGTACTTC. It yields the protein CASSYSAAGGPPYEQYF.

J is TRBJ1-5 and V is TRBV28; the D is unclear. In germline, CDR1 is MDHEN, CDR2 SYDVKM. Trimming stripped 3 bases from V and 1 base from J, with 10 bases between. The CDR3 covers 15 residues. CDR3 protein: CASSLGGKSNQPQHF. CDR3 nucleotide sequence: TGTGCCAGCAGTTTGGGAGGGAAAAGCAATCAGCCCCAGCATTTT.

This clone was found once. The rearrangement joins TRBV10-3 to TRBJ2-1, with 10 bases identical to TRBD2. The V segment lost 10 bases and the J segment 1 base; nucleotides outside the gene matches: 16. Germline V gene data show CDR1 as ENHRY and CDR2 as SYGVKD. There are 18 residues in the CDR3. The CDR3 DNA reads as TGTGCCACGAACGAAGCGGGAGGGCCGGGAAGATCCTACAATGAGCAGTTCTTC. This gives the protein CATNEAGGPGRSYNEQFF.